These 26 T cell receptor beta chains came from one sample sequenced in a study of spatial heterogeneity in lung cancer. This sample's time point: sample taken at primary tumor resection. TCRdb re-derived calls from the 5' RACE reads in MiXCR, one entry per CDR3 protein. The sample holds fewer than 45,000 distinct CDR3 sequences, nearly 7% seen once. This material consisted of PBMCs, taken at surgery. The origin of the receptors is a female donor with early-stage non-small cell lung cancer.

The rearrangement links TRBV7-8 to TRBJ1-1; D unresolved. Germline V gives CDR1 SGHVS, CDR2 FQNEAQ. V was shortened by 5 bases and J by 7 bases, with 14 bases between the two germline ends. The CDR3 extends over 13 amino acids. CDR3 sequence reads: CASSPRGTGEAFF. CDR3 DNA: TGTGCCAGCAGCCCCCGAGGTACCGGTGAAGCTTTCTTT.

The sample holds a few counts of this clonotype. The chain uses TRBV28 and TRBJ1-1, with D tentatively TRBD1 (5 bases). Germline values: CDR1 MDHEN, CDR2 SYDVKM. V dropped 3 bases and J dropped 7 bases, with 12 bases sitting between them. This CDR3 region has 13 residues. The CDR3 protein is CASSFIGTLEAFF. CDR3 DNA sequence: TGTGCCAGCAGTTTCATAGGGACTCTTGAAGCTTTCTTT.

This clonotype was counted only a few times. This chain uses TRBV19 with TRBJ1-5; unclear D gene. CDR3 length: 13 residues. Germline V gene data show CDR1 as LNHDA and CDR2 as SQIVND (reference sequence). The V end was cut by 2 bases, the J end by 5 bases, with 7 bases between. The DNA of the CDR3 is TGTGCCAGTAGTATACAGGCGGATCAGCCCCAGCATTTT. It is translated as CASSIQADQPQHF.

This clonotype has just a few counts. The CDR3 nucleotides are TGTGCCAGCAGTCGCCTACTAGCGGGGGTACAAGAGACCCAGTACTTC. This codes for CASSRLLAGVQETQYF. The chain is built from TRBV2 and TRBJ2-5; 11 bases are a match to TRBD2. Germline trimming cut 5 bases from V and 2 bases from J; bases unmatched to any gene: 7. The CDR3 loop spans 16 amino acids. Germline V lookup: CDR1 SNHLY, CDR2 FYNNEI.

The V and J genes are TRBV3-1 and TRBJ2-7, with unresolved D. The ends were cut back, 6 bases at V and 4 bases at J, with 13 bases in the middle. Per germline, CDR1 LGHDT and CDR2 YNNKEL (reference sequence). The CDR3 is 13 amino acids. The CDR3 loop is CASRARVGYEQYF. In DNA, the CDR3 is TGTGCCAGCAGGGCTCGGGTAGGGTACGAGCAGTACTTC.

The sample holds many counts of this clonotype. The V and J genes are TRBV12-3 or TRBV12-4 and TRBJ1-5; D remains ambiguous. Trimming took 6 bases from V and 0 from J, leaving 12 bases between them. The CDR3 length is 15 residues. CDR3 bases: TGTGCCAGCAGCCCGACCGTTGATAGCAATCAGCCCCAGCATTTT. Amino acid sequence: CASSPTVDSNQPQHF.

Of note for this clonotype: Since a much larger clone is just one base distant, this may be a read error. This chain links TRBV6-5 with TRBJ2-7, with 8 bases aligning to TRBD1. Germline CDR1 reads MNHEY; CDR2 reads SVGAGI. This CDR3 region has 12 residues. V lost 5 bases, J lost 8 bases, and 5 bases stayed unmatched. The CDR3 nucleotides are TGTGCCAGCAGTCCGACAGGGGAAAAGCAGTACTTC. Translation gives CASSPTGEKQYF.

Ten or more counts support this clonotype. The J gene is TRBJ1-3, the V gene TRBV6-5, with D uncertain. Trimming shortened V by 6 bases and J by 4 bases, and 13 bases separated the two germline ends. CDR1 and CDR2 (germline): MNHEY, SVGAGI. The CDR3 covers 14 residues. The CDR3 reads CASRPEFGGNTIYF. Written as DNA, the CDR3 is TGTGCCAGCAGACCCGAGTTCGGCGGAAACACCATATATTTT.

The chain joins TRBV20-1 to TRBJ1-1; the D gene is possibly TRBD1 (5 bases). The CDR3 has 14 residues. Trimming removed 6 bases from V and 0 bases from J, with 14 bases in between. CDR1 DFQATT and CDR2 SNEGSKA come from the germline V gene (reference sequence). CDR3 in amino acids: CSAPRRGMNTEAFF. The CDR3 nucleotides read TGCAGTGCGCCCAGGCGGGGGATGAACACTGAAGCTTTCTTT.

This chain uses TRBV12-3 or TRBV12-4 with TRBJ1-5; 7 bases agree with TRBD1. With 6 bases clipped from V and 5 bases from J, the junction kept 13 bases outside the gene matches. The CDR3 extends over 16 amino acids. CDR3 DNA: TGTGCCAGCAGCGCCTCCAGACAGGGCAGGGATCAGCCCCAGCATTTT. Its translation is CASSASRQGRDQPQHF.

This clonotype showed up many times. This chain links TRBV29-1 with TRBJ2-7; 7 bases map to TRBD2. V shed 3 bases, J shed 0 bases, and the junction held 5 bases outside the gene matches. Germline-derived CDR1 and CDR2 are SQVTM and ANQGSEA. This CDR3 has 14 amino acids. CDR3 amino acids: CSVDSGGGSYEQYF. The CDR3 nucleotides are TGCAGCGTTGACTCGGGCGGGGGCTCCTACGAGCAGTACTTC.

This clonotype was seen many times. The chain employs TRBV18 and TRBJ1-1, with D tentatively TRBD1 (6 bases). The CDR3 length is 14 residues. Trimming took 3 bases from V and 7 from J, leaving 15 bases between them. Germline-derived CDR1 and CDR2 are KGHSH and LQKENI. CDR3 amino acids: CASSPPAGAVEAFF. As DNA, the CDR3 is TGTGCCAGCTCACCTCCAGCAGGGGCGGTTGAAGCTTTCTTT.

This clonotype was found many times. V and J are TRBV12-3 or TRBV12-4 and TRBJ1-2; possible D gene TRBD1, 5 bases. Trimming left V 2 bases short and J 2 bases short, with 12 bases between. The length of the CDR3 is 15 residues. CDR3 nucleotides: TGTGCCAGCAGTTTATTGCCCGGGACCAACTATGGCTACACCTTC. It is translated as CASSLLPGTNYGYTF.

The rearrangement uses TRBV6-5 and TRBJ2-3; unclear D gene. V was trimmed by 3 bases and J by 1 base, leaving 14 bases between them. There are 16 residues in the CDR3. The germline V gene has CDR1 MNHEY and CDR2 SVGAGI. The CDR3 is CASSYASALGTDTQYF. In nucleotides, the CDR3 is TGTGCCAGCAGTTATGCGTCCGCTTTGGGCACAGATACGCAGTATTTT.

This chain's CDR3 is CASRESSYNSPLHF. The CDR3 DNA is TGCGCCAGCAGGGAGAGCTCCTATAATTCACCCCTCCACTTT. This chain joins TRBV5-1 and TRBJ1-6; unclear D gene. The CDR3 covers 14 residues. V lost 5 bases, J lost 0 bases, and 6 bases lay in between. Germline CDR1 reads SGHRS; CDR2 reads YFSETQ.

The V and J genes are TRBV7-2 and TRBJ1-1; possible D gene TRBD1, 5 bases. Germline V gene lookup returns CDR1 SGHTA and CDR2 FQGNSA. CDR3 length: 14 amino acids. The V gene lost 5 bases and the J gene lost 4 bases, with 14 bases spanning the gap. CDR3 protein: CASSPLAGGTEAFF. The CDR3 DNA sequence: TGTGCCAGCAGCCCACTTGCCGGGGGCACTGAAGCTTTCTTT.

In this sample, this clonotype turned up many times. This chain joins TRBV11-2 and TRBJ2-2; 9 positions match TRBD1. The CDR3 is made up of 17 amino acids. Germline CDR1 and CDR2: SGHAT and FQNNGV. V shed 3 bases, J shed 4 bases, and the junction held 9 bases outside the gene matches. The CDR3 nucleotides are TGTGCCAGCAGCTTCAGATCCGGGACAGGGCCCACCGGGGAGCTGTTTTTT. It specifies CASSFRSGTGPTGELFF.

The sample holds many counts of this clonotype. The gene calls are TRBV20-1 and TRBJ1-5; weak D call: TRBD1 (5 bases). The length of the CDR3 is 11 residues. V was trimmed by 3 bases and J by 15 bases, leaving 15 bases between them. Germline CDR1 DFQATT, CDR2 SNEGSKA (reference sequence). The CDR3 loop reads CSASGGEFAHF. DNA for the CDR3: TGCAGTGCTAGTGGAGGGGAATTCGCGCATTTT.

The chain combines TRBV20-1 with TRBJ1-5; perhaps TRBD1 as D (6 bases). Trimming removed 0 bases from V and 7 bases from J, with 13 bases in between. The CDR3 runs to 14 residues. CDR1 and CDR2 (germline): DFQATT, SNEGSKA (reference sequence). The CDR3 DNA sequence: TGCAGTGCTAGAGATCCAGGGGAATACCAGCCCCAGCATTTT. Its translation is CSARDPGEYQPQHF.

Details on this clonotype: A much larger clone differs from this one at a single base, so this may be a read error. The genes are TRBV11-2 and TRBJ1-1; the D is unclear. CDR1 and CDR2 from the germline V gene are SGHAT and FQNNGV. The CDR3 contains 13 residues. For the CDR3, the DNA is TGTGTCAGCAGCTCGGAGGCTAACACTGAAGCTTTCTTT. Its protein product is CVSSSEANTEAFF.

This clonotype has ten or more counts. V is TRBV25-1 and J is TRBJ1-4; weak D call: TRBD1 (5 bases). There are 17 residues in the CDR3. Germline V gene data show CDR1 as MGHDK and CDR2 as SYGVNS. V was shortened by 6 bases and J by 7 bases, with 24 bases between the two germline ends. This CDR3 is CASRALSDAGLAEKLFF. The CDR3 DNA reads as TGTGCCAGCAGAGCCTTATCGGATGCAGGGTTGGCTGAAAAACTGTTTTTT.

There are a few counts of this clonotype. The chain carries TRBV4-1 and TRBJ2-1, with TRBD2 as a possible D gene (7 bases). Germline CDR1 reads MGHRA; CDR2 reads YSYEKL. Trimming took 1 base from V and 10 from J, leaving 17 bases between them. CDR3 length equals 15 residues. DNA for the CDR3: TGCGCCAGCAGCCAAGGGCTTGCGGGGGCTCGGGAGCAGTTCTTC. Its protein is CASSQGLAGAREQFF.

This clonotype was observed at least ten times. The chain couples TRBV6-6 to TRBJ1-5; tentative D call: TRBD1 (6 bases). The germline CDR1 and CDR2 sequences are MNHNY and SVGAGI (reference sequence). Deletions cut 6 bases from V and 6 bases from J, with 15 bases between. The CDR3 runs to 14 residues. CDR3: CASRPTGLGQPQHF. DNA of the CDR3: TGTGCCAGCAGACCTACAGGGTTGGGTCAGCCCCAGCATTTT.

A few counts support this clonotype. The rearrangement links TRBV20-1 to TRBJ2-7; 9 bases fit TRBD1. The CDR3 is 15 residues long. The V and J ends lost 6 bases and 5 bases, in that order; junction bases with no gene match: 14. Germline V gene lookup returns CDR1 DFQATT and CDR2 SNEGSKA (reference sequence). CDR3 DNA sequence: TGCAGTGCCACGGGGTCTCTGACAGGGGGAGACGAGCAGTACTTC. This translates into CSATGSLTGGDEQYF.

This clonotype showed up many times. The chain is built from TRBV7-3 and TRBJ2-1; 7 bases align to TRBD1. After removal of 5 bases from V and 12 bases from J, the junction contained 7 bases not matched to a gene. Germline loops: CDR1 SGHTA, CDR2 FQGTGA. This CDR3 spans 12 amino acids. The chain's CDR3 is CASSRRGGWQFF. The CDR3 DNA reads TGTGCCAGCAGCCGGAGAGGGGGCTGGCAGTTCTTC.

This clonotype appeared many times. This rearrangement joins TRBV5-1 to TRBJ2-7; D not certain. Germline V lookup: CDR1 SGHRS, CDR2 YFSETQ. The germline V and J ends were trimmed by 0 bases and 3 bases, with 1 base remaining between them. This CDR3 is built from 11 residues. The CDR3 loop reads CASSLVYEQYF. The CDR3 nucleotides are TGCGCCAGCAGCTTGGTCTACGAGCAGTACTTC.